This T cell receptor (beta chain) is from a study of T-cell memory formation after mild COVID-19. Study overall: TCR clusters were mostly donor specific.

Sample barcodes and UMIs were carried by the TCR alpha and TCR beta cDNA libraries that 5'RACE generated with constant-segment primers. TCRdb ran MiXCR on the 5' RACE reads and lists one entry per CDR3 protein. The profile covers 98,000 or so distinct CDR3 sequences, with roughly a sixth appearing a single time and roughly 5.5% taken by the ten largest. The CDR3 is 13 residues long. Trimming removed 6 bases from V and 7 bases from J, with 15 bases in between. Per the germline V gene, CDR1 is MDHEN and CDR2 is SYDVKM. This clonotype was seen repeatedly, ten times or more. Its antigen is not known. Study outcomes and limitations: Second-wave clones reaching peak frequency on day 37 lacked confirmed SARS-CoV-2 specificity.

The gene calls are TRBV28 and TRBJ1-2, with a possible D match to TRBD1 (6 bases). The receptor's source is a man between 18 and 29 years old who had mild COVID-19 (a few samples of this study predate the infection). Cell type and time point are not known. Sequencing used PBMCs or a T cell subset sorted from them (not recorded which). In DNA, the CDR3 is TGTGCCAGCAGCTACACTCAGGGGACTGGCTACACCTTC. Translated, it gives CASSYTQGTGYTF.